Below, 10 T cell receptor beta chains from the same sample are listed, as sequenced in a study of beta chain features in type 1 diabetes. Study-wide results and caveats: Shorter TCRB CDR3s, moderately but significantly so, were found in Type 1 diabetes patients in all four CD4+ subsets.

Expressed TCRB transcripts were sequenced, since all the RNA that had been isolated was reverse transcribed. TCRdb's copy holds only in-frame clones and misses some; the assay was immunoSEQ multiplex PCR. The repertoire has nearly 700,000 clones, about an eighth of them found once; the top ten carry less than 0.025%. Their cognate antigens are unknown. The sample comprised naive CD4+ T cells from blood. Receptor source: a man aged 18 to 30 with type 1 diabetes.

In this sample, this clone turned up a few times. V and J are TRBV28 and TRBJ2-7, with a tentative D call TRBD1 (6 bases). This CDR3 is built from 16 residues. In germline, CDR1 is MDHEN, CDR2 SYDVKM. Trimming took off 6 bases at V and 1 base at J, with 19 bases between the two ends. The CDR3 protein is CASRAWGTGRSYEQYF. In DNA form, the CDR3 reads TGTGCCAGCAGGGCTTGGGGCACAGGGCGATCCTACGAGCAGTACTTC.

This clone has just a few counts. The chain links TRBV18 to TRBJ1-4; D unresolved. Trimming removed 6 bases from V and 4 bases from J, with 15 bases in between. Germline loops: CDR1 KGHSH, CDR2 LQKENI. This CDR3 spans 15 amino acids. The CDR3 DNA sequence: TGTGCCAGCTCTTTCCGGACGGATTTTAATGAAAAACTGTTTTTT. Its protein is CASSFRTDFNEKLFF.

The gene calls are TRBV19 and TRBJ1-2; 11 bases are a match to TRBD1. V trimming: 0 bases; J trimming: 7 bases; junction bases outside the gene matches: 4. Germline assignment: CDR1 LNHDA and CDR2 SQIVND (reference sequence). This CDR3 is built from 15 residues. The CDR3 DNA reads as TGTGCCAGTAGTATAGATGGGACAGGGGGACGTGGCTACACCTTC. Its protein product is CASSIDGTGGRGYTF.

Here the CDR3 reads CASSLDSPTYTEAFF. CDR3 nucleotides: TGTGCCAGCAGCTTGGACAGTCCCACTTACACTGAAGCTTTCTTT. The V gene is TRBV5-4, the J gene TRBJ1-1; D unresolved. The CDR3 covers 15 residues. V was cut by 0 bases and J by 3 bases, with 12 bases left in between. CDR1 is SGHNT and CDR2 is YYREEE in the germline V gene (reference sequence).

The CDR3 is CASSAGMAGTEAFF. CDR3 coding DNA: TGTGCCAGCAGCGCCGGCATGGCGGGCACTGAAGCTTTCTTT. V usage is TRBV9 and J usage is TRBJ1-1; no definite D call. V lost 3 bases, J lost 4 bases, and 13 bases lay in between. The length of the CDR3 is 14 residues. Germline CDR1 SGDLS, CDR2 YYNGEE.

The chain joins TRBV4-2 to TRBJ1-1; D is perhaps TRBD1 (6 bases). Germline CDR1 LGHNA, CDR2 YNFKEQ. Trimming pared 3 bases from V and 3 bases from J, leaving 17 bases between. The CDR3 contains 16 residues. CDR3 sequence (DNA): TGTGCCAGCAGCCACCCGACATCGGGGGCTTACACTGAAGCTTTCTTT. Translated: CASSHPTSGAYTEAFF.

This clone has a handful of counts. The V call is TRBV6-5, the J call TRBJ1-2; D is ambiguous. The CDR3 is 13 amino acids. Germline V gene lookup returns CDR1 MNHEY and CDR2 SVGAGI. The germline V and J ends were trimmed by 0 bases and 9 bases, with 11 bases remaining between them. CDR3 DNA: TGTGCCAGCAGTTACTCGACCAGTTTCAGCTACACCTTC. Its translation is CASSYSTSFSYTF.

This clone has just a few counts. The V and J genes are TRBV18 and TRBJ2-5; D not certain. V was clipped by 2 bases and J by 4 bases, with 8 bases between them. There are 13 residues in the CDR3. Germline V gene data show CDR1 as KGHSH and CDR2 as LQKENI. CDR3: CASSPTIRETQYF. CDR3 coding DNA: TGTGCCAGCTCACCAACTATCAGAGAGACCCAGTACTTC.

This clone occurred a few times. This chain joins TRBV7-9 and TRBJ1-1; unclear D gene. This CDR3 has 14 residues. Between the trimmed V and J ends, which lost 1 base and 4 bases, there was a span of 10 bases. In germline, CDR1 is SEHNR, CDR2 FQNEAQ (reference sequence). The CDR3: CASSLGTIGTEAFF. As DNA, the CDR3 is TGTGCCAGCAGCTTAGGAACGATCGGCACTGAAGCTTTCTTT.

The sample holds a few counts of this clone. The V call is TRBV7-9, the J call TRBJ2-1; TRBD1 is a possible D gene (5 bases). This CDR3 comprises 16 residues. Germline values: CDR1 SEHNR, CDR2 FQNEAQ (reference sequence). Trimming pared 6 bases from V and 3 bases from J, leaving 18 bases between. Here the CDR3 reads CASSPTGSGIYNEQFF. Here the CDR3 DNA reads TGTGCCAGCAGTCCAACGGGCTCAGGGATCTACAATGAGCAGTTCTTC.